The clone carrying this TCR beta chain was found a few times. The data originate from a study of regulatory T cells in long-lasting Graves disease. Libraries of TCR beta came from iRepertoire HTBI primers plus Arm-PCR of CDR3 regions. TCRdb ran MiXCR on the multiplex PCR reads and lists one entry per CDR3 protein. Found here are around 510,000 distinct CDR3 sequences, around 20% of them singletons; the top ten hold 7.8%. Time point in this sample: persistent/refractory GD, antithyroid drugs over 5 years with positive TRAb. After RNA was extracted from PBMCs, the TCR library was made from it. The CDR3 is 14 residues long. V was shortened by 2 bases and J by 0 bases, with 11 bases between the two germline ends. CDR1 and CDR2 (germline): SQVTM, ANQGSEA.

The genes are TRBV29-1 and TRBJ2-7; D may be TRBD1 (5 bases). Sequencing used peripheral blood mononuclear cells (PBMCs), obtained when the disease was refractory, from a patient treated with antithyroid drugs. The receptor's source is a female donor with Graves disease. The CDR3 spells CSVEKGYSSYEQYF. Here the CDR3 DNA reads TGCAGCGTTGAAAAGGGGTATAGCTCCTACGAGCAGTACTTC.